A selection of T cell receptor beta chains follows, all from one sample in a study of blood T cells in healthy people across ages. TCRdb independently ran MiXCR on the 5' RACE reads; one entry per CDR3 protein. This table has roughly 1,500,000 distinct CDR3 sequences, approximately 32% appearing once. Material for sequencing was blood. Every receptor here comes from a woman younger than 45 in good health. Each CDR3 is given with its conserved first and last residue. A D gene is named only where the DNA matches it firmly. Expanded clones are given a class, and other clones once, few, many or no size at all.

NA,NA,TRBV10-3,TRBJ2-1,TGTGCCATCAGTGACTCTAGGGGTGAGCAGTTCTTC,CAISDSRGEQFF
NA,NA,TRBV3-1,TRBJ1-1,TGTGCCAGCAGCCAAGCCAGGCTAGAGAACACTGAAGCTTTCTTT,CASSQARLENTEAFF
NA,few,TRBV25-1,TRBJ2-7,TGTGCCAGCAGTGTTTCCCGCGGGCCATGGGAGCAGTACTTC,CASSVSRGPWEQYF
NA,few,TRBV9,TRBJ2-2,TGTGCCAGCAGCGTTTTAGACCGAAACACCGGGGAGCTGTTTTTT,CASSVLDRNTGELFF
TRBD2,NA,TRBV7-8,TRBJ2-1,TGTGCCAGCAGCTTAGGGGAACTAGCGGGAGTTCCCTACAATGAGCAGTTCTTC,CASSLGELAGVPYNEQFF
TRBD1,NA,TRBV12-3/TRBV12-4,TRBJ1-4,TGTGCCAGCAGTGTAATACAGGGGGGAACTAATGAAAAACTGTTTTTT,CASSVIQGGTNEKLFF
NA,many,TRBV5-1,TRBJ1-6,TGCGCCAGCAGCTTGGTTGGAGGGGCTGACGGTTATAATTCACCCCTCCACTTT,CASSLVGGADGYNSPLHF
NA,NA,TRBV7-9,TRBJ2-3,TGTGCCAGCAGCTTTTTCAGGGCTCCAACAGATACGCAGTATTTT,CASSFFRAPTDTQYF
NA,NA,TRBV7-6,TRBJ2-3,TGTGCCAGCAGCTTAAGCGGCCACAACACAGATACGCAGTATTTT,CASSLSGHNTDTQYF
NA,NA,TRBV10-3,TRBJ2-7,TGTGCCATCAGCCTAGCGTCCCACGAGCAGTACTTC,CAISLASHEQYF
TRBD2,once,TRBV10-3,TRBJ2-5,TGTGCCACCGTAGCGGGAGGCGCCCAAGAGACCCAGTACTTC,CATVAGGAQETQYF
NA,few,TRBV20-1,TRBJ2-3,TGCAGTGCTAGTCCTACCCTGGGCCCAGATACGCAGTATTTT,CSASPTLGPDTQYF
NA,few,TRBV5-1,TRBJ2-1,TGCGCCAGCAGCTCCAGCGGGACAGAGGGCAATGAGCAGTTCTTC,CASSSSGTEGNEQFF
TRBD1,NA,TRBV25-1,TRBJ2-2,TGTGCCACCACAGGGGGCAGGTCTGCCGGGGAGCTGTTTTTT,CATTGGRSAGELFF
NA,few,TRBV6-6,TRBJ2-1,TGTGCCAGCAGGACTGTAAACAATGAGCAGTTCTTC,CASRTVNNEQFF
NA,NA,TRBV18,TRBJ1-1,TGTGCCAGCTCACCACAAGAGGCCACATTTGAAGCTTTCTTT,CASSPQEATFEAFF
TRBD1,NA,TRBV9,TRBJ1-1,TGTGCCAGCAGCGCCACTAGGGGGACAGGGGTTGAGGCTTTCTTT,CASSATRGTGVEAFF
NA,NA,TRBV5-1,TRBJ2-2,TGCGCCAGCAAAGGCGAGTCCGGGGAGCTGTTTTTT,CASKGESGELFF
NA,NA,TRBV6-1,TRBJ2-7,TGTGCCAGCAGTGAATTGTCCGGAGTAGGTGAGGCGATCGTCTACGAGCAGTACTTC,CASSELSGVGEAIVYEQYF
NA,few,TRBV4-1,TRBJ2-7,TGCGCCAGCAGCCAAGGGGCTAAGGGGAGACTAAACTACGAGCAGTACTTC,CASSQGAKGRLNYEQYF
TRBD1,NA,TRBV5-1,TRBJ2-7,TGCGCCAGCGGAAGGGACAGGGGAACCTACGAGCAGTACTTC,CASGRDRGTYEQYF
NA,NA,TRBV29-1,TRBJ2-3,TGCAGCGTTGATAGCGGAGACACAGATACGCAGTATTTT,CSVDSGDTDTQYF
TRBD2,once,TRBV18,TRBJ2-1,TGTGCCAGCTCACCACCTAGCGGGAGGGAGAGTGAGCAGTTCTTC,CASSPPSGRESEQFF
NA,NA,TRBV12-3/TRBV12-4,TRBJ1-2,TGTGCCAGCACCCTCGGAGGGGGGCACTATGGCTACACCTTC,CASTLGGGHYGYTF
NA,few,TRBV9,TRBJ1-1,TGTGCCAGCAGCGCCGGGACCCCACGGGGGAACACTGAAGCTTTCTTT,CASSAGTPRGNTEAFF
TRBD1,few,TRBV7-2,TRBJ2-1,TGTGCCAGCAGCTTAGCCGGTAGAGGGGGCGAGATCTTC,CASSLAGRGGEIF
TRBD1,few,TRBV4-1,TRBJ2-6,TGCGCCAGCAGCCAGCTCTGGGGGACAGGGGGAGCCGGGGCCAACGTCCTGACTTTC,CASSQLWGTGGAGANVLTF
NA,NA,TRBV7-9,TRBJ2-7,TGTGCCAGCAGCCCACGGCCTCCGGGGGATCCCTACGAGCAGTACTTC,CASSPRPPGDPYEQYF
TRBD1,NA,TRBV5-1,TRBJ2-5,TGCGCCAGCAGACCTTTCCAGGGGGAGATACAAGAGACCCAGTACTTC,CASRPFQGEIQETQYF
TRBD2,few,TRBV20-1,TRBJ2-7,TGCAGTGCTAGCTTGGGACTAGCGGGGGGGCATAGTCCCTACGAGCAGTACTTC,CSASLGLAGGHSPYEQYF
NA,NA,TRBV28,TRBJ1-5,TGTGCCAACAGTACAGCAAGCAATCAGCCCCAGCATTTT,CANSTASNQPQHF
NA,NA,TRBV10-3,TRBJ2-5,TGTGCCATCAGTTTACGGGGAGAAGGGACCCAGTACTTC,CAISLRGEGTQYF
NA,NA,TRBV14,TRBJ2-5,TGTGCCAGCAGCCAAGATCAGATGACCCAGTACTTC,CASSQDQMTQYF
NA,NA,TRBV5-1,TRBJ2-1,TGCGCCAGCAGCTTATCTCAAACCTACAATGAGCAGTTCTTC,CASSLSQTYNEQFF
NA,NA,TRBV12-3/TRBV12-4,TRBJ2-7,TGTGCCAGCAGTTTGGGCATACCGACCTACGAGCAGTACTTC,CASSLGIPTYEQYF
NA,NA,TRBV20-1,TRBJ2-7,TGCAGGCCTTGGACAGAAGCACATCCCTACGAGCAGTACTTC,CRPWTEAHPYEQYF
NA,few,TRBV11-1,TRBJ2-1,TGTGCCAGCAGCTTAGCAATAGCGCGCGGGGCTTACAATGAGCAGTTCTTC,CASSLAIARGAYNEQFF
TRBD2,few,TRBV3-1,TRBJ2-3,TGTGCCAGCAGCCCCTACGGCGGAGCGGGAGGGCCATCAGATACGCAGTATTTT,CASSPYGGAGGPSDTQYF
NA,NA,TRBV6-1,TRBJ1-2,TGTGCCAGCAGCGGCCACGTCAACTATGGCTACACCTTC,CASSGHVNYGYTF
NA,NA,TRBV29-1,TRBJ1-1,TGCAGCGTTGAAGGCCGGGGGATGAACACTGAAGCTTTCTTT,CSVEGRGMNTEAFF
TRBD2,NA,TRBV6-2/TRBV6-3,TRBJ2-1,TGTGCCAGCATCCCTTCCGGGACTAGCAGACGGCAGTTCTTC,CASIPSGTSRRQFF
NA,NA,TRBV28,TRBJ2-1,TGTGCCAGCAGTTTATTTACAGGGATCAATGAGCAGTTCTTC,CASSLFTGINEQFF
TRBD2,few,TRBV28,TRBJ2-7,TGTGCCAGCAGTTTTAGACTAGCCTACAGCTACGAGCAGTACTTC,CASSFRLAYSYEQYF
NA,many,TRBV5-6,TRBJ2-1,TGTGCCAGCAGCTTGAGCAGTTTTGGCGATGAGCAGTTCTTC,CASSLSSFGDEQFF
NA,few,TRBV27,TRBJ2-1,TGTGCCAGCAGTTTGAGTGGGAAGAGGTACAATGAGCAGTTCTTC,CASSLSGKRYNEQFF
TRBD1,few,TRBV29-1,TRBJ2-7,TGCAGCGTCGGGACAGGGGCGACCCCCTACGAGCAGTACTTC,CSVGTGATPYEQYF
TRBD2,many,TRBV6-6,TRBJ2-5,TGTGCCAGCAGCTCTCTCGGGGGGGCGCTTGAGACCCAGTACTTC,CASSSLGGALETQYF
TRBD1,few,TRBV5-1,TRBJ1-2,TGCGCCAGCAGCTTGGTTACAGGGGGCGCGAAGCCTAACTATGGCTACACCTTC,CASSLVTGGAKPNYGYTF
NA,NA,TRBV5-6,TRBJ2-1,TGTGCCAGCAGCCAAGACATTAGATACAATGAGCAGTTCTTC,CASSQDIRYNEQFF
NA,few,TRBV3-1,TRBJ2-4,TGTGCCAGCAGCCAAGACGGGCTAGCGATTTCCAAAAACATTCAGTACTTC,CASSQDGLAISKNIQYF
TRBD2,NA,TRBV29-1,TRBJ2-2,TGCAGCGTTGAGGGGGGGACCACCGGGGAGCTGTTTTTT,CSVEGGTTGELFF
NA,NA,TRBV3-1,TRBJ1-2,TGTGCCAGCAGCCAGGAAAGCTATAGCTACACCTTC,CASSQESYSYTF
TRBD1,few,TRBV12-3/TRBV12-4,TRBJ1-3,TGTGCCAGCAGTACGGCAGGGGGCCGTGGAAACACCATATATTTT,CASSTAGGRGNTIYF
NA,NA,TRBV30,TRBJ2-1,TGTGCCCTCACACCGAGCTCCTACAATGAGCAGTTCTTC,CALTPSSYNEQFF
TRBD1,NA,TRBV2,TRBJ1-4,TGTGCCAGCAGCGCTACAGGGGGCGCGGAGGAAAAACTGTTTTTT,CASSATGGAEEKLFF
NA,NA,TRBV2,TRBJ1-2,TGTGCCAGCAGCTCAGTGGGGGACTATGGCTACACCTTC,CASSSVGDYGYTF
NA,NA,TRBV28,TRBJ1-6,TGTGCCAGCAGAGGCGAATCAATAGCTTCACCCCTCCACTTT,CASRGESIASPLHF
TRBD1,few,TRBV20-1,TRBJ1-5,TGCAGTGTCCTGAAACCGGGACAGGGCAATCAGCCCCAGCATTTT,CSVLKPGQGNQPQHF
TRBD2,once,TRBV7-2,TRBJ2-3,TGTGCCAGCAGCTTAGCGCTCAGGACTAGCGTCACTAGCACAGATACGCAGTATTTT,CASSLALRTSVTSTDTQYF